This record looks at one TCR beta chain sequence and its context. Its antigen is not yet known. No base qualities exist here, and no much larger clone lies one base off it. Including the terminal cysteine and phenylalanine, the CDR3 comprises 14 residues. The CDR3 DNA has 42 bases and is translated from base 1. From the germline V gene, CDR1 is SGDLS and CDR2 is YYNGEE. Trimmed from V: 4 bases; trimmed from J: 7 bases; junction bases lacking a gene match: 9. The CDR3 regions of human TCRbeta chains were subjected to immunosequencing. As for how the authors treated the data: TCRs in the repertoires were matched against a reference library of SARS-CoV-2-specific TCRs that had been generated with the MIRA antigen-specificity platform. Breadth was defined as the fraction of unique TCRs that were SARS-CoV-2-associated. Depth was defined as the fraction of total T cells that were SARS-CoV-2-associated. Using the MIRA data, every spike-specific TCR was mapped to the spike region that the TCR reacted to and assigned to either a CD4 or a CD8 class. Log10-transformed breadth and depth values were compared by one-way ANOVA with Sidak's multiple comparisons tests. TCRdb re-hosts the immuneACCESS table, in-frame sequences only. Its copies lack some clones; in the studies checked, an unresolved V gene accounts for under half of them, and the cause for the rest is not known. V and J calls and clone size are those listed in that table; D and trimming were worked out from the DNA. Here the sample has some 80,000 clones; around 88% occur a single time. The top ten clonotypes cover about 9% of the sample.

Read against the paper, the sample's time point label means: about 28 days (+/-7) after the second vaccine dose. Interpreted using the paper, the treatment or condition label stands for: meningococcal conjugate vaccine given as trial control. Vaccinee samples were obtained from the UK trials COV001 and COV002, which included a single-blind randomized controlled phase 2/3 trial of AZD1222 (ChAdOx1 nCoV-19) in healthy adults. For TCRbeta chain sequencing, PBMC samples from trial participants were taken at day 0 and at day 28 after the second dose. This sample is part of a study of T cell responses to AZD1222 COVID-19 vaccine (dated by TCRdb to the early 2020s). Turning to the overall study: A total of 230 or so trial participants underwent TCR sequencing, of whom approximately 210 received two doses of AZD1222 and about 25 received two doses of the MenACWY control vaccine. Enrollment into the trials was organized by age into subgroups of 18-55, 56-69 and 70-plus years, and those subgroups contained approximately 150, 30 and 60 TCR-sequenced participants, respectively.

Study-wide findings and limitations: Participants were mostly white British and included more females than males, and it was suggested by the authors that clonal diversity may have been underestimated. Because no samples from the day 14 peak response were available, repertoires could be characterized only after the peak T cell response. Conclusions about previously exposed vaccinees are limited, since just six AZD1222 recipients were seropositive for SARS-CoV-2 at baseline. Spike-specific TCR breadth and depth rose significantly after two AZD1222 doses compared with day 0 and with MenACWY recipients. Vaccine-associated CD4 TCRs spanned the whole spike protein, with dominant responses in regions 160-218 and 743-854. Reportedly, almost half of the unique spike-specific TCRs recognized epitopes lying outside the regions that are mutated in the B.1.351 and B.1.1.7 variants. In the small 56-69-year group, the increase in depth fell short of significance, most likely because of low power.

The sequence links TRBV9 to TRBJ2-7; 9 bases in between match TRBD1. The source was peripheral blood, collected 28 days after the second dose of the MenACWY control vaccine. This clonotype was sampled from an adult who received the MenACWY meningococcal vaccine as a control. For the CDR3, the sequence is CASSTNRGRGEQYF. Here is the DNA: TGTGCCAGCAGCACGAACAGGGGGCGCGGGGAGCAGTACTTC.